This is a list of T cell receptor beta chains from one sample in a study of blood T cells in healthy people across ages. MiXCR was run by TCRdb on the 5' RACE reads, yielding one entry per CDR3 protein. The sample lists around 1,500,000 distinct CDR3 sequences; about 28% were seen once. Sequencing used blood. These receptors came from a woman aged 25 to 45 in good health. Each CDR3 is given with its conserved first and last residue. D genes are given only for firm matches. Clone size is given for some rows only: seen once, a few or many times, or a class if the clone is expanded.

TRBV25-1	-	TRBJ2-7	-	TGTGCCAGCAGTGAATGGGGCACCAAGAGCTCCTACGAGCAGTACTTC	CASSEWGTKSSYEQYF
TRBV9	TRBD1	TRBJ1-4	-	TGTGCCAGCAGCGTTCAAGGGGGCATGAATGAAAAACTGTTTTTT	CASSVQGGMNEKLFF
TRBV12-3/TRBV12-4	TRBD2	TRBJ2-5	-	TGTGCCAGCAACCTAGCGGGGCTGGAGACCCAGTACTTC	CASNLAGLETQYF
TRBV20-1	TRBD1	TRBJ1-2	few	TGCAGTGCTAAACGGACAGGGGTTGACTATGGCTACACCTTC	CSAKRTGVDYGYTF
TRBV2	-	TRBJ1-1	-	TGTGCCAGCAGTACGGGGTGGGGCACTGAAGCTTTCTTT	CASSTGWGTEAFF
TRBV6-6	TRBD2	TRBJ2-3	many	TGTGCCAGCAGTTCTCAGATCGGGACTAGCGGGGGAAGCACAGATACGCAGTATTTT	CASSSQIGTSGGSTDTQYF
TRBV13	-	TRBJ1-2	-	TGTGCCAGCAGCCGGGGGCCACCTGGGGCGTATGGCTACACCTTC	CASSRGPPGAYGYTF
TRBV7-2	-	TRBJ2-1	-	TGTGCCAGCAGCCCCAGGTTAATGGGCGGTTACGATGAGCAGTTCTTC	CASSPRLMGGYDEQFF
TRBV5-1	-	TRBJ2-3	-	TGTGCCAGCAGCTTAGTTCAGGATACGCAGTATTTT	CASSLVQDTQYF
TRBV20-1	-	TRBJ2-1	many	TGCAGTGCTAGTCGGACTACCTCCTACAATGAGCAGTTCTTC	CSASRTTSYNEQFF
TRBV5-4	-	TRBJ2-3	-	TGTGCCAGCATTGAGGGGGATACGCAGTATTTT	CASIEGDTQYF
TRBV29-1	TRBD2	TRBJ2-5	-	TGCGCGGGGGGAGAAGAGACCCAGTACTTC	CAGGEETQYF
TRBV10-3	TRBD1	TRBJ2-3	-	TGTGCCATCAGCCCCACAGGGGCCCCTTTGGATACGCAGTATTTT	CAISPTGAPLDTQYF
TRBV28	-	TRBJ2-7	few	TGTGCCAGCACCCCTGGACAGTTCACTTCCTACGAGCAGTACTTC	CASTPGQFTSYEQYF
TRBV5-1	-	TRBJ1-2	few	TGCGCCAGCAGCTTCGGGCGGGGAGAGGGCTACACCTTC	CASSFGRGEGYTF
TRBV2	TRBD1	TRBJ2-1	-	TGTGCCAGCGGTAAAAGACAGGGGTTGAATGAGCAGTTCTTC	CASGKRQGLNEQFF
TRBV29-1	TRBD1	TRBJ1-1	-	TGCAGCGTTGTCACGGGCACAGGGGGGACTGAAGCTTTCTTT	CSVVTGTGGTEAFF
TRBV6-1	TRBD2	TRBJ2-1	-	TGTGCCAGCAGCGGGACTAGCGGGGAGGCCGATGAGCAGTTCTTC	CASSGTSGEADEQFF
TRBV28	-	TRBJ2-5	few	TGTGCCAGCGATAGGGCTACGGTATATGAGACAGGAGAGACCCAGTACTTC	CASDRATVYETGETQYF
TRBV11-2	TRBD2	TRBJ2-1	-	TGTGCCAGCAGCTTCCGTGGCGGGAGTACGTCCTACAATGAGCGGTTCTTC	CASSFRGGSTSYNERFF
TRBV5-1	-	TRBJ2-3	-	TGCGCCAGTAACAGGGTTAGCACAGATACGCAGTATTTT	CASNRVSTDTQYF
TRBV6-2/TRBV6-3	TRBD2	TRBJ2-3	-	TGTGCCAGCGCCCAAGGGACTATCGTAGATACGCAGTATTTT	CASAQGTIVDTQYF
TRBV27	TRBD1	TRBJ1-1	-	TGTGCCAGCGGCCTGACAGGGGGAGGCACTGAAGCTTTCTTT	CASGLTGGGTEAFF